This passage covers 27 T cell receptor beta chains from one sample sequenced in a study of blood T cell repertoires in COVID-19. TCRdb's table, derived via immunoSEQ multiplex PCR, lists solely in-frame clones and lacks some. The table has fewer than 350,000 clones, less than 90% seen once. Sample: peripheral blood. Receptor source: a woman aged 30 to 39 with COVID-19, enrolled during active disease.

In its sample, this clone was seen once. The gene calls are TRBV12-3 or TRBV12-4 and TRBJ2-4, with a weak D call TRBD2 (6 bases). This CDR3 is 13 amino acids long. The germline V and J ends were trimmed by 1 base and 5 bases, with 6 bases remaining between them. The CDR3 nucleotides are TGTGCCAGCAGTTTAGGCGGGGAAAACATTCAGTACTTC. Amino acid sequence: CASSLGGENIQYF.

The rearrangement links TRBV2 to TRBJ2-3; TRBD1 might be the D (5 bases). The CDR3 spans 12 residues. The germline V gene has CDR1 SNHLY and CDR2 FYNNEI. Trimming cost V 3 bases and J 5 bases, with 6 bases left between them. CDR3 sequence: CASSEGQDTQYF. The CDR3 region has the DNA TGTGCCAGCAGTGAGGGGCAAGATACGCAGTATTTT.

This clone was counted only a few times. The chain combines TRBV12-3 or TRBV12-4 with TRBJ1-1; possibly TRBD1 for D (5 bases). Trimming left V 3 bases short and J 1 base short, with 6 bases between. This CDR3 comprises 13 residues. In DNA, the CDR3 is TGTGCCAGCAGTTTCGGGGGGAACACTGAAGCTTTCTTT. This gives the protein CASSFGGNTEAFF.

V is TRBV6-1 and J is TRBJ2-2; 7 nucleotides agree with TRBD2. The V segment lost 3 bases and the J segment 8 bases; nucleotides outside the gene matches: 9. The CDR3 has 15 residues. The germline V gene encodes CDR1 MNHNS and CDR2 SASEGT. CDR3 sequence: CASSELAASRGELFF. The CDR3 region has the DNA TGTGCCAGCAGTGAGCTAGCGGCCTCGAGGGGGGAGCTGTTTTTT.

V and J are TRBV10-2 and TRBJ2-7; 14 nucleotides match TRBD2. J gave up 2 bases and V 6 bases, and 0 bases lay outside the gene matches. The CDR3 length is 14 residues. In germline, CDR1 is WSHSY, CDR2 SAAADI. CDR3 coding DNA: TGCGCCAGCAGGGGACTAGCGGGGGCCTACGAGCAGTACTTC. Translation: CASRGLAGAYEQYF.

V is TRBV15 and J is TRBJ1-5; no clear D gene. The CDR3 is 12 amino acids. Germline V lookup: CDR1 LNHNV, CDR2 YYDKDF (reference sequence). Trimming cost V 5 bases and J 3 bases, with 5 bases left between them. The CDR3 bases are TGTGCCACCAGCGAGTACAATCAGCCCCAGCATTTT. It specifies CATSEYNQPQHF.

The chain carries TRBV5-1 and TRBJ2-1, with 10 bases fitting TRBD2. CDR1 is SGHRS and CDR2 is YFSETQ in the germline V gene. Germline trimming cut 1 base from V and 3 bases from J; bases unmatched to any gene: 4. CDR3 length: 16 residues. CDR3 amino acids: CASSLSSGGDYNEQFF. The CDR3 DNA is TGCGCCAGCAGCTTGTCTAGCGGGGGAGACTACAATGAGCAGTTCTTC.

The rearrangement joins TRBV18 to TRBJ2-2, with D possibly matching TRBD1 (5 bases). This CDR3 has 18 residues. CDR1 is KGHSH and CDR2 is LQKENI in the germline V gene. Trimming shortened V by 3 bases and J by 3 bases, and 20 bases separated the two germline ends. CDR3 in amino acids: CASSPDIRRALDTGELFF. The CDR3 DNA is TGTGCCAGCTCACCTGACATTCGCAGGGCGCTAGACACCGGGGAGCTGTTTTTT.

This chain uses TRBV3-1 (or the pseudogene TRBV3-2) with TRBJ2-7, with TRBD1 identical over 11 bases. The CDR3 has 15 residues. Germline CDR1 is LGHDT and CDR2 is YNNKEL (reference sequence). Trimming at V came to 4 bases and at J to 4 bases, leaving 6 bases not matched to a gene. CDR3 sequence (DNA): TGTGCCAGCAGCCCCCGGACAGGGGGCATATACGAGCAGTACTTC. Its translation: CASSPRTGGIYEQYF.

Only a few counts were recorded for this clone. This chain links TRBV2 with TRBJ2-7, with TRBD1 matching 8 bases. Per the germline V gene, CDR1 is SNHLY and CDR2 is FYNNEI. This CDR3 is 14 amino acids long. V lost 1 base and J lost 3; bases outside the gene matches: 2. The CDR3 DNA is TGTGCCAGCAGTGAAGACAGGGGGTACTACGAGCAGTACTTC. It encodes CASSEDRGYYEQYF.

In its sample, this clone was seen a few times. The genes are TRBV6-5 and TRBJ2-2; tentatively, D is TRBD2 (7 bases). CDR1 MNHEY and CDR2 SVGAGI come from the germline V gene. The length of the CDR3 is 15 residues. Trimming shortened V by 7 bases and J by 3 bases, and 15 bases separated the two germline ends. The CDR3 DNA reads TGTGCCAGCATGGCGGGGGCGCTTTACACCGGGGAGCTGTTTTTT. Protein product: CASMAGALYTGELFF.

This clone was counted a few times. The chain is built from TRBV7-6 and TRBJ1-3; D is undetermined. Germline V lookup: CDR1 SGHVS, CDR2 FNYEAQ. The V end lost 5 bases, the J end lost 0 bases, and 14 bases lay between the germline ends. The CDR3 runs to 16 residues. CDR3 residues: CASSTPTENSGNTIYF. The CDR3 DNA reads as TGTGCCAGCAGCACGCCTACAGAAAACTCTGGAAACACCATATATTTT.

Details on this clone: Other DNA sequences from this sample encode an identical CDR3 as well. The V and J genes are TRBV11-2 and TRBJ2-3, with 9 bases that match TRBD2. The CDR3 consists of 15 residues. J lost 5 bases, V lost 3 bases, and 6 bases had no gene match. Germline CDR1 is SGHAT and CDR2 is FQNNGV. The CDR3 here is CASSFGGGAGDTQYF. CDR3 DNA sequence: TGTGCCAGCAGCTTCGGCGGGGGGGCGGGAGATACGCAGTATTTT.

This clone was found a few times. The chain joins TRBV13 to TRBJ2-7; D is possibly TRBD1 (5 bases). This CDR3 contains 13 residues. Trimming removed 1 base at V and 6 bases at J, with 10 bases between. In germline, CDR1 is PRHDT, CDR2 FYEKMQ (reference sequence). The CDR3, as DNA: TGTGCCAGCAGCTTAGATCAGGGAAGCGAGCAGTACTTC. Translation: CASSLDQGSEQYF.

This chain connects TRBV11-2 to TRBJ1-1, with D perhaps TRBD1 (6 bases). The CDR3 totals 16 residues. Germline CDR1 SGHAT, CDR2 FQNNGV. The V and J ends lost 2 bases and 1 base respectively, with 14 bases between them. DNA of the CDR3: TGTGCCAGCAGCTTATCAGGGGCCCTCTCGAACACTGAAGCTTTCTTT. It yields the protein CASSLSGALSNTEAFF.

In this sample, this clone turned up a few times. The V gene is TRBV28, the J gene TRBJ1-2; weak D call: TRBD1 (5 bases). This CDR3 is 14 amino acids long. Germline lookup yields CDR1 MDHEN and CDR2 SYDVKM. Trimming removed 1 base at V and 6 bases at J, with 12 bases between. In DNA form, the CDR3 reads TGTGCCAGCAGTTTATTTCGGGGGGATGATGGCTACACCTTC. Its protein product is CASSLFRGDDGYTF.

V usage is TRBV6-5 and J usage is TRBJ1-6, with 10 bases identical to TRBD1. The CDR3 is 14 residues long. In germline, CDR1 is MNHEY, CDR2 SVGAGI. V was pared by 6 bases and J by 9 bases, with 5 bases of the junction left unmatched. The CDR3 region is CASSGQGGISPLHF. The CDR3 region has the DNA TGTGCCAGCAGCGGACAGGGGGGGATTTCACCCCTCCACTTT.

The rearrangement joins TRBV5-6 to TRBJ2-1, with TRBD1 identical over 8 bases. The CDR3 totals 12 residues. Germline assignment: CDR1 SGHDT and CDR2 YYEEEE. V dropped 3 bases and J dropped 12; count of bases not matched to a gene: 5. The CDR3 loop reads CASSSDRGRQFF. The CDR3 DNA sequence: TGTGCCAGCAGCTCCGACAGGGGCCGGCAGTTCTTC.

The chain uses TRBV19 and TRBJ2-3; 9 bases are a match to TRBD2. Germline assignment: CDR1 LNHDA and CDR2 SQIVND (reference sequence). V lost 7 bases to trimming and J lost 6 bases; unmatched junction nucleotides: 8. This CDR3 is 14 amino acids long. The CDR3 DNA follows: TGTGCCAGTACCATGGGACTAGCCGGCGATACGCAGTATTTT. Translated, it gives CASTMGLAGDTQYF.

This sequence joins TRBV5-1 and TRBJ2-3, with D possibly being TRBD2 (7 bases). CDR3 size: 16 residues. Germline lookup yields CDR1 SGHRS and CDR2 YFSETQ. Trimming left V 1 base short and J 2 bases short, with 14 bases between. DNA of the CDR3: TGCGCCAGCAGCTTGCCGGGGGGCACTTACACAGATACGCAGTATTTT. Protein: CASSLPGGTYTDTQYF. Together with reference TRBV5-1 and TRBJ2-3, the CDR3 gives the full variable domain: KAGVTQTPRYLIKTRGQQVTLSCSPISGHRSVSWYQQTPGQGLQFLFEYFSETQRNKGNFPGRFSGRQFSNSRSEMNVSTLELGDSALYLCASSLPGGTYTDTQYFGPGTRLTVL.

The chain has TRBV4-1 and TRBJ1-5; a weak D match, TRBD1 (5 bases). The V end was cut by 1 base, the J end by 7 bases, with 11 bases between. Germline lookup yields CDR1 MGHRA and CDR2 YSYEKL. The CDR3 has 14 amino acids. The CDR3 DNA reads as TGCGCCAGCAGCCAAGGTCGCCAGGGCCAGCCCCAGCATTTT. This translates into CASSQGRQGQPQHF.

The rearrangement links TRBV7-9 to TRBJ2-7, with a tentative D call TRBD1 (5 bases). Trimming removed 5 bases at V and 0 bases at J, with 11 bases between. Germline CDR1 is SEHNR and CDR2 is FQNEAQ (reference sequence). The CDR3 loop spans 14 amino acids. In DNA, the CDR3 is TGTGCCAGCAGCAATACAGGTTACTCCTACGAGCAGTACTTC. Encoded protein: CASSNTGYSYEQYF.

The rearrangement links TRBV7-2 to TRBJ2-1; D is ambiguous. The germline gives CDR1 SGHTA, CDR2 FQGNSA. The CDR3 sequence is 13 residues long. V gave up 10 bases and J gave up 0 bases, with 10 bases separating them. CDR3 in amino acids: CATTRNSYNEQFF. Here the CDR3 DNA reads TGTGCCACTACCCGTAACTCCTACAATGAGCAGTTCTTC.

V usage is TRBV5-1 and J usage is TRBJ2-7; TRBD2 matches 12 bases. The trim removed 7 bases at V and 3 bases at J, leaving 2 bases unmatched. Germline values: CDR1 SGHRS, CDR2 YFSETQ. This CDR3 has 13 amino acids. In DNA form, the CDR3 reads TGCGCCAGCCGGACTAGCGGGAACTACGAGCAGTACTTC. Amino acid sequence: CASRTSGNYEQYF.

This chain's CDR3 is CASSLFPASTGNEKLFF. Here the CDR3 DNA reads TGTGCCAGCAGCTTATTCCCGGCCTCCACAGGGAATGAAAAACTGTTTTTT. This chain joins TRBV7-8 and TRBJ1-4, with D possibly TRBD1 on 6 matching bases. The CDR3 is 17 amino acids. Germline loops: CDR1 SGHVS, CDR2 FQNEAQ. V lost 2 bases and J 5 bases, leaving 18 bases between the germline ends.

J is TRBJ2-1 and V is TRBV19, with TRBD2 matching over 9 bases. With 3 bases clipped from V and 2 bases from J, the junction kept 5 bases outside the gene matches. The CDR3 extends over 16 amino acids. Per the germline V gene, CDR1 is LNHDA and CDR2 is SQIVND (reference sequence). The CDR3, as DNA: TGTGCCAGTAGTATGGGCGGGGGGGGCCCCTACAATGAGCAGTTCTTC. Residues: CASSMGGGGPYNEQFF.

The rearrangement uses TRBV28 and TRBJ2-3; 8 bases map to TRBD1. V lost 6 bases and J lost 3; bases outside the gene matches: 8. Germline-derived CDR1 and CDR2 are MDHEN and SYDVKM. The CDR3 loop spans 15 amino acids. CDR3 DNA sequence: TGTGCCAGCAGAGCGGACAGGGTAAGGACAGATACGCAGTATTTT. This encodes CASRADRVRTDTQYF. Together with reference TRBV28 and TRBJ2-3, the CDR3 gives the full variable domain: DVKVTQSSRYLVKRTGEKVFLECVQDMDHENMFWYRQDPGLGLRLIYFSYDVKMKEKGDIPEGYSVSREKKERFSLILESASTNQTSMYLCASRADRVRTDTQYFGPGTRLTVL.